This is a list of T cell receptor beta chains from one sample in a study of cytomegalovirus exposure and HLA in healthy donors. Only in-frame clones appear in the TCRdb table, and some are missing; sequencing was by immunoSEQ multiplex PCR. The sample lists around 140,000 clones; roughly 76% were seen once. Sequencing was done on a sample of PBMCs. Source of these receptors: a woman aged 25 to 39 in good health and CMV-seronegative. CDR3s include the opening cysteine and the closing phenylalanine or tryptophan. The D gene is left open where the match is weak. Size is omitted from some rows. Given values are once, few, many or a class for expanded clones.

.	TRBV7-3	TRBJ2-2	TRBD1	CASSSQGAGELFF	TGTGCCAGCAGCTCCCAGGGGGCCGGGGAGCTGTTTTTT
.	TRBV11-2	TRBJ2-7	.	CASSLVEEYEQYF	TGTGCCAGCAGCTTAGTAGAGGAATACGAGCAGTACTTC
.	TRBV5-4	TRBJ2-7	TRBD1	CASSSGQGASNYEQYF	TGTGCCAGCAGCTCGGGACAGGGGGCGTCAAATTACGAGCAGTACTTC
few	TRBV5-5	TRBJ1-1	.	CASSLVPGFGTEAFF	TGTGCCAGCAGCTTAGTCCCAGGGTTTGGCACTGAAGCTTTCTTT
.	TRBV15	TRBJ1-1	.	CATSSIPLNTEAFF	TGTGCCACCAGCAGTATCCCCCTGAACACTGAAGCTTTCTTT
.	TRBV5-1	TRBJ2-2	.	CASSLADGHTGELFF	TGCGCCAGCAGCTTGGCGGACGGACATACCGGGGAGCTGTTTTTT
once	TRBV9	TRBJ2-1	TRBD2	CASSVATRTSGASGDEQFF	TGTGCCAGCAGCGTAGCTACGAGGACTAGCGGGGCCAGTGGGGATGAGCAGTTCTTC
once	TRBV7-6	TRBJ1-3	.	CASSRRLRLLSGNTIYF	TGTGCCAGCAGCCGCCGCTTGAGGCTGCTCTCTGGAAACACCATATATTTT
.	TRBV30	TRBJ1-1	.	CAWSLKRGTMNTEAFF	TGTGCCTGGAGTCTTAAGCGGGGGACTATGAACACTGAAGCTTTCTTT
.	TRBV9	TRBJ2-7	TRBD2	CASNPSGRSTVHEQYF	TGTGCCAGCAACCCCAGCGGGAGATCCACCGTCCACGAGCAGTACTTC
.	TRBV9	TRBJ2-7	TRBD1	CASSASAGTAYEQYF	TGTGCCAGCAGCGCGTCAGCTGGGACAGCCTACGAGCAGTACTTC
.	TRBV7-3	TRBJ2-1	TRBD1	CASSRSGTGNNEQFF	TGTGCCAGCAGCCGCTCCGGGACAGGAAACAATGAGCAGTTCTTC
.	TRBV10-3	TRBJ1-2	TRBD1	CAIKPGQGAPGGYTF	TGTGCCATCAAACCGGGACAGGGGGCACCGGGTGGCTACACCTTC
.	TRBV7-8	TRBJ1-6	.	CASSLAPGIDSPLHF	TGTGCCAGCAGCTTAGCGCCGGGTATAGATTCACCCCTCCACTTT
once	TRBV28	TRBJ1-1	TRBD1	CASSLLTGTGGSNTEAFF	TGTGCCAGCAGTTTACTTACCGGGACAGGGGGATCGAACACTGAAGCTTTCTTT
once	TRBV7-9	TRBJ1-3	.	CASSPRGGQVASGNTIYF	TGTGCCAGCAGCCCCCGGGGGGGGCAGGTTGCCTCTGGAAACACCATATATTTT
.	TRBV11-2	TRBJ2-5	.	CASSLRSYGETQYF	TGTGCCAGCAGCTTAAGGAGTTATGGGGAGACCCAGTACTTC
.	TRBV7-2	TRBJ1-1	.	CASRNMNTEAFF	TGTGCCAGCAGAAACATGAACACTGAAGCTTTCTTT
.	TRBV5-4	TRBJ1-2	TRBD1	CASSLRQGAGYTF	TGTGCCAGCAGCTTACGACAGGGCGCTGGCTACACCTTC
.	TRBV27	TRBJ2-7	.	CASSFGGPTYEQYF	TGTGCCAGCAGTTTCGGGGGGCCAACCTACGAGCAGTACTTC
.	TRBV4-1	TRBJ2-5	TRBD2	CASSLGGASGGPTQETQYF	TGCGCCAGCAGCCTGGGGGGGGCTAGCGGGGGGCCCACTCAAGAGACCCAGTACTTC
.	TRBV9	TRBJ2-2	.	CASSLEDYLNTGELFF	TGTGCCAGCAGTTTAGAGGACTACCTGAACACCGGGGAGCTGTTTTTT
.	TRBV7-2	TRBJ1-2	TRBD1	CASSLRQGYGYTF	TGTGCCAGCAGCTTAAGACAGGGCTATGGCTACACCTTC
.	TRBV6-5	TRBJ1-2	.	CASSRRGTVYGYTF	TGTGCCAGCAGTCGCCGGGGGACTGTCTATGGCTACACCTTC
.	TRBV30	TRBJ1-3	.	CAWTPTERVNTIYF	TGTGCCTGGACCCCGACGGAGAGGGTAAACACCATATATTTT
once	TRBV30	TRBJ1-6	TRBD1	CAWSGTGNSPLHF	TGTGCCTGGAGTGGGACAGGCAATTCACCCCTCCACTTT
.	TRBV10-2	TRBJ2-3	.	CASGQTDTQYF	TGCGCCAGCGGCCAAACAGATACGCAGTATTTT
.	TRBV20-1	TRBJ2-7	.	CSARGLEQYF	TGCAGTGCTAGAGGACTAGAGCAGTACTTC
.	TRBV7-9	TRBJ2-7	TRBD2	CASSPFPGGVNSYEQYF	TGTGCCAGCAGCCCATTTCCCGGGGGGGTGAACTCCTACGAGCAGTACTTC
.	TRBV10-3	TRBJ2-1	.	CAISGMGGYNEQFF	TGTGCCATCAGTGGGATGGGAGGTTACAATGAGCAGTTCTTC
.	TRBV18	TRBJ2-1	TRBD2	CASSRFSGGDYNEQFF	TGTGCCAGCTCACGCTTTAGCGGGGGGGACTACAATGAGCAGTTCTTC
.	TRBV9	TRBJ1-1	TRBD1	CASNQRGQGNGAFF	TGTGCCAGCAACCAAAGGGGGCAGGGTAATGGGGCTTTCTTT
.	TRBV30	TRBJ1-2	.	CAWSKTVYGYTF	TGTGCCTGGAGTAAGACTGTCTATGGCTACACCTTC
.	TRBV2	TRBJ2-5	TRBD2	CASSEYSGRAQETQYF	TGTGCCAGCAGTGAGTACAGCGGGAGGGCCCAAGAGACCCAGTACTTC
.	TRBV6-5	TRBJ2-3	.	CASSPQGASTDTQYF	TGTGCCAGCAGTCCGCAGGGTGCTAGCACAGATACGCAGTATTTT
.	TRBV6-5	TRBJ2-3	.	CASSRRDTQYF	TGTGCCAGCAGTCGCAGAGATACGCAGTATTTT
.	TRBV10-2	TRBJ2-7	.	CASSVGNLAEQYF	TGCGCCAGCAGTGTGGGGAACCTAGCCGAGCAGTACTTC
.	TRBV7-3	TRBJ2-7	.	CASSLYGGSYEQYF	TGTGCCAGCAGCTTGTACGGAGGCTCCTACGAGCAGTACTTC
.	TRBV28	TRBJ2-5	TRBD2	CASSPPGGLLTQYF	TGTGCCAGCAGCCCCCCGGGAGGGCTACTGACCCAGTACTTC
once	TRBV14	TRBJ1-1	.	CASSQQGIEAFF	TGTGCCAGCAGCCAGCAGGGGATTGAAGCTTTCTTT
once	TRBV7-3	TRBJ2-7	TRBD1	CASNSAPGSDRVKSYEQYF	TGTGCCAGCAACTCCGCCCCGGGCTCGGACAGGGTAAAATCCTACGAGCAGTACTTC
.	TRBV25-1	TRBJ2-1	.	CASSEFGGLDEQFF	TGTGCCAGCAGTGAATTCGGAGGTCTGGATGAGCAGTTCTTC
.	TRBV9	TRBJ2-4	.	CASSVLLEDIQYF	TGTGCCAGCAGCGTGTTATTAGAGGACATTCAGTACTTC
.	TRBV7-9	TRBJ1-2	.	CASSPREEGYTF	TGTGCCAGCAGCCCGAGAGAGGAAGGCTACACCTTC
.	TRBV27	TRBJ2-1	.	CASSPGFGRGNEQFF	TGTGCCAGCAGTCCTGGCTTTGGACGGGGCAATGAGCAGTTCTTC
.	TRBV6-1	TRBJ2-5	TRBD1	CASSADRGLKGETQYF	TGTGCCAGCAGTGCCGACAGGGGGTTAAAGGGGGAGACCCAGTACTTC
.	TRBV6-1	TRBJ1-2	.	CASTGDPNYGYTF	TGTGCCAGCACAGGGGACCCTAACTATGGCTACACCTTC
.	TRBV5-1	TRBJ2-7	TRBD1	CASSSRDRSYEQYF	TGCGCCAGCAGCTCCCGGGACAGATCCTACGAGCAGTACTTC